This T cell receptor (beta chain) was recorded in a study of CD8 T cells in ankylosing spondylitis (dated by TCRdb to about 2017). For the study in its entirety: The study set out to find disease-linked TCR variants by profiling T cell receptor beta repertoires in ankylosing spondylitis patients and healthy donors. Samples of peripheral blood were taken, and for ankylosing spondylitis patients, synovial fluid was collected as well. The full study cohort comprised approximately 23 ankylosing spondylitis patients and 110 or so healthy donors.

Details on this clonotype: Its antigen has not been determined. Base quality data are lacking; no much larger clone is found one base away.

The junction shows trimming of 4 bases on V and 1 base on J, and the gene matches do not reach 20 bases of it. The CDR3 holds 20 amino acids from the cysteine to the phenylalanine. Just CDR3 DNA is preserved here, 60 bases in frame from base 1. From a lookup of the germline V gene, CDR1 and CDR2 are SGHDT and YYEEEE. Summary of the overall study and its limitations: Some TCR beta motif variants had previously been reported in synovial fluid and blood of reactive arthritis patients, which suggested common disease-initiation mechanisms. In peripheral blood, the disease-linked clones were found at relatively low frequencies and had a CD8+ phenotype. Blood from ankylosing spondylitis patients appeared to be characterized by a TCR beta motif made up of several highly homologous amino acid variants. The disease-linked clones were reported to be significantly enriched in matched synovial fluid samples from ankylosing spondylitis patients.

Sequenced on an Illumina HiSeq 2500. Quantitative 5'-RACE with molecular barcodes was used to prepare TCR beta libraries. The published analysis was carried out like this. Disease-linked TCR variants were identified with a new computational method built on a probabilistic model of VDJ rearrangement. TCRdb reworked the public reads: Q25 trimming with fastp, MiXCR clone assembly, productive beta chains retained. Every entry covers one CDR3 protein and lists the most common genes and DNA from its rows. The V and J calls were not made by the authors but by TCRdb's processing. This sample has 150,000 to 200,000 distinct CDR3 sequences in its table, and over 10% of those were observed once. 16% of the sample is held by the ten biggest clonotypes.

Rearrangement joined TRBV5-6 to TRBJ2-1, with TRBD2 matching 7 junction bases. This TCR was sampled from a male donor with ankylosing spondylitis or in good health (not recorded which). The sample consisted of blood, either unsorted or a sorted T cell fraction (not recorded which). The CDR3: CASSHGLLGFPGGSYNEQFF. At the DNA level, the sequence is TGTGCCAGCAGCCACGGGCTCCTCGGCTTTCCCGGGGGGTCCTACAATGAGCAGTTCTTC. Full variable domain (CDR3 extended with the reference TRBV5-6 and TRBJ2-1 proteins): DAGVTQSPTHLIKTRGQQVTLRCSPKSGHDTVSWYQQALGQGPQFIFQYYEEEERQRGNFPDRFSGHQFPNYSSELNVNALLLGDSALYLCASSHGLLGFPGGSYNEQFFGPGTRLTVL.